This passage covers 25 T cell receptor beta chains from one sample sequenced in a study of Ad26.COV2.S vaccination and SARS-CoV-2 variants. The assay was immunoSEQ multiplex PCR, and TCRdb's table has in-frame clones only and misses some. Here the sample spans 350,000 to 500,000 clones, less than 95% being singletons. Noted treatment: some 20 received Ad26.COV2.S at low or high dose, single or two shots; 5 received placebo; per-sample allocation not given. Specimen acquisition occurred on day 63 following the initial vaccine or placebo injection. This material consisted of peripheral blood, taken in a trial of Ad26.COV2.S vaccine versus placebo. These receptors originate from a person between 18 and 59 years old who received the Ad26.COV2.S COVID-19 vaccine or a placebo.

The chain has TRBV7-2 and TRBJ2-7, with 9 bases lining up with TRBD2. Germline lookup yields CDR1 SGHTA and CDR2 FQGNSA. The CDR3 length is 15 residues. Losses at the gene ends were 5 bases for V and 5 bases for J; bases not matched to a gene: 10. The DNA of the CDR3 is TGTGCCAGCAGCCCTACCGGGACTAGCTCGAACGAGCAGTACTTC. This gives the protein CASSPTGTSSNEQYF.

The gene calls are TRBV4-2 and TRBJ2-5; possibly TRBD1 or TRBD2 for D (5 bases each). Trimming removed 2 bases from V and 5 bases from J, with 12 bases in between. Looked up from germline, CDR1 is LGHNA and CDR2 is YNFKEQ. The CDR3 runs to 14 residues. The CDR3 spells CASSQSQGGETQYF. CDR3 in DNA: TGTGCCAGCAGCCAATCCCAGGGCGGGGAGACCCAGTACTTC.

This sequence joins TRBV24-1 and TRBJ2-2, with 7 bases that match TRBD1. Germline V gene sequence: CDR1 KGHDR, CDR2 SFDVKD. Trimming removed 3 bases from V and 5 bases from J; junction bases left unmatched: 5. The CDR3 spans 15 residues. CDR3 protein: CATSDAPRGTGELFF. The CDR3 region has the DNA TGTGCCACCAGTGATGCTCCCAGGGGGACCGGGGAGCTGTTTTTT.

The gene calls are TRBV7-2 and TRBJ2-7, with 7 nucleotides matching TRBD1. Germline V CDR1 and CDR2: SGHTA, FQGNSA. With V trimmed by 4 bases and J by 1 base, 4 bases remained unmatched. The CDR3 totals 14 residues. Here the CDR3 reads CASSSLDRSYEQYF. CDR3 DNA: TGTGCCAGCAGCTCCCTGGACAGGTCCTACGAGCAGTACTTC.

The V call is TRBV7-8, the J call TRBJ2-1, with 7 nucleotides matching TRBD2. Germline V gene data show CDR1 as SGHVS and CDR2 as FQNEAQ. The CDR3 loop spans 16 amino acids. J was trimmed by 0 bases and V by 1 base; bases with no gene match: 3. The CDR3 here is CASSLEASGSYNEQFF. Here the CDR3 DNA reads TGTGCCAGCAGCTTAGAGGCTAGCGGCTCCTACAATGAGCAGTTCTTC.

Of note for this clone: This sample includes further DNA sequences coding for the same CDR3. The CDR3 region is CAISESSATEAFF. The CDR3 region has the DNA TGTGCCATCAGTGAAAGCAGTGCCACTGAAGCTTTCTTT. The J gene is TRBJ1-1, the V gene TRBV10-3, with D unclear. Trimming took 3 bases from V and 4 from J, leaving 9 bases between them. This CDR3 spans 13 amino acids. Germline V gives CDR1 ENHRY, CDR2 SYGVKD.

The rearrangement uses TRBV2 and TRBJ2-1; D unresolved. Germline-derived CDR1 and CDR2 are SNHLY and FYNNEI. CDR3 length: 12 amino acids. Trimming shortened V by 0 bases and J by 12 bases, and 9 bases separated the two germline ends. The CDR3 bases are TGTGCCAGCAGTGAAGCCCTCAGAGGGCAGTTCTTC. It yields the protein CASSEALRGQFF.

The rearrangement uses TRBV27 and TRBJ2-2, with D tentatively TRBD1 (5 bases). Germline CDR1 reads MNHEY; CDR2 reads SMNVEV (reference sequence). Trimming removed 7 bases from V and 0 bases from J, with 12 bases in between. The CDR3 has 15 residues. CDR3 sequence reads: CASTPLGANTGELFF. The CDR3 coding sequence is TGTGCCAGCACCCCGCTAGGGGCGAACACCGGGGAGCTGTTTTTT.

The chain has TRBV6-4 and TRBJ2-7, with a possible D match to TRBD2 (5 bases). Germline assignment: CDR1 MRHNA and CDR2 SNTAGT. The CDR3 runs to 14 residues. V was trimmed by 8 bases and J by 6 bases, leaving 20 bases between them. CDR3 bases: TGTGCCAGCTCTCCGAGCGGCGGACTTGGCGAGCAGTACTTC. Protein sequence: CASSPSGGLGEQYF.

V usage is TRBV7-9 and J usage is TRBJ1-1; D not resolved. CDR1 is SEHNR, CDR2 FQNEAQ, per germline (reference sequence). The CDR3 is 13 residues long. Trimming removed 6 bases from V and 1 base from J, with 9 bases in between. The CDR3 DNA sequence: TGTGCCAGCAGACATGACAAGAACACTGAAGCTTTCTTT. Its translation: CASRHDKNTEAFF.

The rearrangement links TRBV19 to TRBJ1-2, with unresolved D. This CDR3 is built from 15 residues. CDR1 LNHDA and CDR2 SQIVND come from the germline V gene (reference sequence). V lost 7 bases to trimming and J lost 0 bases, with 15 bases between them. The CDR3 sequence: CASKVDGRANYGYTF. DNA for the CDR3: TGTGCCAGTAAGGTGGACGGGCGCGCTAACTATGGCTACACCTTC.

The chain carries TRBV27 and TRBJ2-2; D gene uncertain. The V end lost 5 bases, the J end lost 5 bases, and 6 bases lay between the germline ends. CDR3 length equals 12 residues. Per germline, CDR1 MNHEY and CDR2 SMNVEV (reference sequence). The CDR3 DNA sequence: TGTGCCAGCAGTACCTCTACCGGGGAGCTGTTTTTT. This sequence encodes CASSTSTGELFF.

V gene TRBV6-1 combines with J gene TRBJ2-7; 11 nucleotides agree with TRBD2. The CDR3 is 16 amino acids. From germline, CDR1 is MNHNS and CDR2 SASEGT. J was trimmed by 6 bases and V by 0 bases; bases with no gene match: 7. CDR3 residues: CASSEALLAGDGEQYF. The CDR3, as DNA: TGTGCCAGCAGTGAAGCCTTACTAGCGGGAGATGGCGAGCAGTACTTC.

The V and J genes are TRBV27 and TRBJ2-7, with unresolved D. CDR3 length: 12 amino acids. The germline V gene encodes CDR1 MNHEY and CDR2 SMNVEV (reference sequence). V was cut by 4 bases and J by 6 bases, with 10 bases left in between. CDR3 nucleotide sequence: TGTGCCAGCAGTTCCCCCCCGGGCGAGCAGTACTTC. Translation gives CASSSPPGEQYF.

The V call is TRBV10-3, the J call TRBJ1-1; D might be TRBD1 (6 bases). The CDR3 consists of 13 residues. Trimming removed 1 base from V and 5 bases from J, with 8 bases in between. The germline gives CDR1 ENHRY, CDR2 SYGVKD. This CDR3 reads CAISELTGTEAFF. Here the CDR3 DNA reads TGTGCCATCAGTGAGTTAACAGGGACTGAAGCTTTCTTT.

In DNA, the CDR3 is TGTGCCAGCAGTTTATCCCCGGACGGCTACGAGCAGTACTTC. This gives the protein CASSLSPDGYEQYF. The chain employs TRBV27 and TRBJ2-7; no definite D call. Trimming took 0 bases from V and 3 from J, leaving 9 bases between them. This CDR3 is 14 amino acids long. The germline gives CDR1 MNHEY, CDR2 SMNVEV (reference sequence).

This sequence joins TRBV23-1 and TRBJ2-2; TRBD1 aligns across 7 bases. TRBV23-1 is treated as an ORF (open reading frame) with a function not yet certain. The CDR3 sequence is 16 residues long. Germline trimming cut 2 bases from V and 4 bases from J; bases unmatched to any gene: 7. The CDR3: CASSQETGHCTGELFF. DNA for the CDR3: TGCGCCAGCAGTCAAGAGACAGGGCATTGCACCGGGGAGCTGTTTTTT.

The V gene is TRBV12-3 or TRBV12-4, the J gene TRBJ2-7; 7 bases align to TRBD2. J was trimmed by 6 bases and V by 6 bases; bases with no gene match: 5. CDR3 length: 12 residues. This chain's CDR3 is CASSLGRTEQYF. CDR3 in DNA: TGTGCCAGCAGCCTCGGGAGGACCGAGCAGTACTTC.

The chain combines TRBV7-9 with TRBJ2-7; 9 bases fit TRBD1. Germline V gives CDR1 SEHNR, CDR2 FQNEAQ (reference sequence). The junction had 15 bases not matched to a gene; V was cut back by 4 bases and J by 5 bases. This CDR3 spans 17 amino acids. In nucleotides, the CDR3 is TGTGCCAGCAGCTCCACCCAGGGTGACAGGGGGACCGACGAGCAGTACTTC. Translation: CASSSTQGDRGTDEQYF.

This clone is a singleton in its sample. V is TRBV7-2 and J is TRBJ1-6; D may be TRBD1 (6 bases). Between the trimmed V and J ends, which lost 1 base and 10 bases, there was a span of 11 bases. CDR3 length: 14 amino acids. Germline V CDR1 and CDR2: SGHTA, FQGNSA. The CDR3 region is CASSLDRDRSPLHF. The CDR3, as DNA: TGTGCCAGCAGCTTAGACAGGGACCGATCACCCCTCCACTTT.

V and J are TRBV18 and TRBJ1-5; TRBD1 matches 8 bases. Germline V gene lookup returns CDR1 KGHSH and CDR2 LQKENI. The CDR3 runs 15 residues. Trimming cost V 4 bases and J 0 bases; bases outside gene matches: 2. This CDR3 reads CASSLGQGSNQPQHF. The CDR3 nucleotides are TGTGCCAGCTCACTCGGACAGGGTAGCAATCAGCCCCAGCATTTT.

The chain links TRBV7-2 to TRBJ2-3, with D hard to call. This CDR3 region has 15 residues. Per germline, CDR1 SGHTA and CDR2 FQGNSA. V lost 5 bases, J lost 2 bases, and 14 bases lay in between. The CDR3 DNA sequence: TGTGCCAGCAGCCCCGTTCGACGCGCCACAGATACGCAGTATTTT. Translating gives CASSPVRRATDTQYF.

This sequence joins TRBV19 and TRBJ2-1; 7 bases align to TRBD1. This CDR3 contains 15 residues. Germline lookup yields CDR1 LNHDA and CDR2 SQIVND (reference sequence). V was pared by 6 bases and J by 7 bases, with 12 bases of the junction left unmatched. The CDR3 protein is CASRRQGITLNEQFF. The CDR3 DNA reads TGTGCCAGTAGACGACAGGGCATCACGCTTAATGAGCAGTTCTTC. The full variable domain, rest sourced from reference TRBV19 and TRBJ2-1, is DGGITQSPKYLFRKEGQNVTLSCEQNLNHDAMYWYRQDPGQGLRLIYYSQIVNDFQKGDIAEGYSVSREKKESFPLTVTSAQKNPTAFYLCASRRQGITLNEQFFGPGTRLTVL.

This chain joins TRBV4-2 and TRBJ2-7; 8 nucleotides match TRBD1. V was pared by 3 bases and J by 5 bases, with 18 bases of the junction left unmatched. Looked up from germline, CDR1 is LGHNA and CDR2 is YNFKEQ. The CDR3 runs 18 residues. The CDR3 DNA reads as TGTGCCAGCAGCCACAAGACCCCAGGACAGGGACTTCCTAACGAGCAGTACTTC. It translates to CASSHKTPGQGLPNEQYF.

This clone was seen only a few times. The chain links TRBV19 to TRBJ2-3; TRBD1 matches 8 bases. J lost 4 bases, V lost 2 bases, and 11 bases had no gene match. The CDR3 extends over 17 amino acids. Germline values: CDR1 LNHDA, CDR2 SQIVND (reference sequence). The CDR3 sequence is CASSIRTGGKRSDTQYF. CDR3 DNA: TGTGCCAGTAGTATAAGAACAGGGGGGAAAAGGTCAGATACGCAGTATTTT.